This T cell receptor beta chain was recovered during a study of blood T cells in healthy people across ages. The authors ran a second PCR of roughly 6 to 12 cycles using a sample-barcoded 5' primer and a J-beta primer mix. Every cDNA molecule bore a tag from a template-switch adaptor containing 12 random nucleotides. TCRdb reanalysed the 5' RACE reads using MiXCR and keeps one entry per CDR3 protein. The repertoire has hundreds of thousands of distinct CDR3 sequences, about 32% of them found once; the top ten carry 15% to 19%. The germline V gene has CDR1 MNHNS and CDR2 SASEGT. The V and J ends lost 3 bases and 10 bases respectively, with 25 bases between them. The CDR3 runs to 17 residues.

Sequencing input: blood. The rearrangement links TRBV6-1 to TRBJ1-5; D is possibly TRBD1 (5 bases). The clonotype was recovered from a woman older than 75 in good health. In nucleotides, the CDR3 is TGTGCCAGCAGTGATATACGAGGAGGCCGTTGGGGGGATCCCCAGCATTTT. This gives the protein CASSDIRGGRWGDPQHF.